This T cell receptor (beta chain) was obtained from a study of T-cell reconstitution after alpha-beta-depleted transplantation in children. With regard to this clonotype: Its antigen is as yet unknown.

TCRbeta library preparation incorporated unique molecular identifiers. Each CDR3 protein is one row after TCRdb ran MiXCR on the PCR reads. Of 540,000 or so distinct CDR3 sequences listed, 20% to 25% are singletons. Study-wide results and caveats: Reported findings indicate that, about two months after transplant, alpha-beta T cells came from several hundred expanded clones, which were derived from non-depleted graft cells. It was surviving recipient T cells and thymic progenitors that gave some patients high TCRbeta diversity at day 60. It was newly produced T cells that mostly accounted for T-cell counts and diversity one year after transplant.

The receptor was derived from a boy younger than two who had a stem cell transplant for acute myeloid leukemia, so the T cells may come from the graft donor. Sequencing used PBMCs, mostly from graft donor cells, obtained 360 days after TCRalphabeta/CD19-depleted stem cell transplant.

DNA for the CDR3: TGCGCCAGCAGCATACCCGAGGCGTCTGGGGCCAACGTCCTGACTTTC. This encodes CASSIPEASGANVLTF. The rearrangement links TRBV5-1 to TRBJ2-6; no clear D gene. The germline gives CDR1 SGHRS, CDR2 YFSETQ. Between the trimmed V and J ends, which lost 4 bases and 1 base, there was a span of 12 bases. CDR3 length: 16 amino acids. Together with reference TRBV5-1 and TRBJ2-6, the CDR3 gives the full variable domain: KAGVTQTPRYLIKTRGQQVTLSCSPISGHRSVSWYQQTPGQGLQFLFEYFSETQRNKGNFPGRFSGRQFSNSRSEMNVSTLELGDSALYLCASSIPEASGANVLTFGAGSRLTVL.